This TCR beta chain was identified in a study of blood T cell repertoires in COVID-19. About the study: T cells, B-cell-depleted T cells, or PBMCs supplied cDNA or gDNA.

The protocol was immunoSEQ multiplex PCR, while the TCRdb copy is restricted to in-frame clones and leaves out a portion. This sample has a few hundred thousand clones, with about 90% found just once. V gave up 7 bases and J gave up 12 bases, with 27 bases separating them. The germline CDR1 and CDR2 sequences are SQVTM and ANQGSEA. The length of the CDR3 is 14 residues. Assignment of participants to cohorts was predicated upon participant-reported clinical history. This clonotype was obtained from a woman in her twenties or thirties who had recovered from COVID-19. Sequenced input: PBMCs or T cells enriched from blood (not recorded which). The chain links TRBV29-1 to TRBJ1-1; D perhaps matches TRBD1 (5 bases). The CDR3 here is CSAYTPYGGWVTFF. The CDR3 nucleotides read TGCAGCGCCTACACCCCGTATGGGGGGTGGGTAACTTTCTTT.